Listed here are 14 T cell receptor beta chains from one sample, sequenced in a study of molecular identifiers for immune sequencing clone quantification. One entry per CDR3 protein results from TCRdb running MiXCR on the PCR reads. The sample comprises about 640,000 distinct CDR3 sequences, around 20% of which are singletons, and roughly 0.83% rests with the top ten. Material: naive CD8+ T cells from blood, with Jurkat cell RNA spiked in. Subset of the sample: FACS-sorted CD8+CD4-CCR7+CD45RA+ naive T cells. These receptors came from a human donor in good health. Some libraries in this study had Jurkat cell RNA spiked in.

This clonotype was seen at least ten times. This sequence joins TRBV7-9 and TRBJ1-3; no clear D. Germline CDR1 SEHNR, CDR2 FQNEAQ (reference sequence). The CDR3 is made up of 16 amino acids. V dropped 3 bases and J dropped 0 bases, with 12 bases sitting between them. The CDR3 region is CASSFPRTVSGNTIYF. CDR3 DNA sequence: TGTGCCAGCAGCTTCCCGAGGACCGTCTCTGGAAACACCATATATTTT.

This clonotype has a count of ten or more. The CDR3 sequence is CSARGEGQGSLDIQYF. The CDR3 bases are TGCAGTGCTAGAGGAGAAGGACAGGGGTCCTTGGACATTCAGTACTTC. The V and J genes are TRBV20-1 and TRBJ2-4; 9 bases are a match to TRBD1. With V trimmed by 1 base and J by 8 bases, 12 bases remained unmatched. The length of the CDR3 is 16 residues. The germline V gene encodes CDR1 DFQATT and CDR2 SNEGSKA (reference sequence).

This chain joins TRBV19 and TRBJ1-1; D not certain. Per the germline V gene, CDR1 is LNHDA and CDR2 is SQIVND (reference sequence). The CDR3 is made up of 14 amino acids. The V gene lost 3 bases and the J gene lost 4 bases, with 12 bases spanning the gap. The CDR3 here is CASSIGGVITEAFF. CDR3 DNA sequence: TGTGCCAGTAGTATCGGAGGCGTGATCACTGAAGCTTTCTTT.

This clonotype occurred a few times. This rearrangement joins TRBV19 to TRBJ2-7; D uncertain. The CDR3 loop spans 13 amino acids. V was pared by 3 bases and J by 4 bases, with 10 bases between. Germline assignment: CDR1 LNHDA and CDR2 SQIVND (reference sequence). CDR3 sequence (DNA): TGTGCCAGTAGTATCCCTGTAGTGTACGAGCAGTACTTC. Its translation is CASSIPVVYEQYF. Filled out from reference TRBV19 and TRBJ2-7, the complete variable domain reads DGGITQSPKYLFRKEGQNVTLSCEQNLNHDAMYWYRQDPGQGLRLIYYSQIVNDFQKGDIAEGYSVSREKKESFPLTVTSAQKNPTAFYLCASSIPVVYEQYFGPGTRLTVT.

There are many counts of this clonotype. This chain joins TRBV3-1 and TRBJ2-7; 9 bases fit TRBD2. Trimming removed 0 bases from V and 7 bases from J; junction bases left unmatched: 10. Germline CDR1 LGHDT, CDR2 YNNKEL (reference sequence). This CDR3 is 16 amino acids long. CDR3 sequence (DNA): TGTGCCAGCAGCCAAGACAGACTAGCGGCCCACCTGGAGCAGTACTTC. This gives the protein CASSQDRLAAHLEQYF.

This clonotype was seen many times. This chain connects TRBV24-1 to TRBJ2-1; D unresolved. The CDR3 runs to 13 residues. The V end lost 5 bases, the J end lost 6 bases, and 10 bases lay between the germline ends. Germline CDR1 is KGHDR and CDR2 is SFDVKD. The CDR3 is CATSVHEFNEQFF. The DNA of the CDR3 is TGTGCCACCAGTGTGCACGAATTCAATGAGCAGTTCTTC.

Only one count was recorded for this clonotype. This may be a read error, as it is one base from a much larger clone. This rearrangement joins TRBV24-1 to TRBJ2-1; 9 nucleotides agree with TRBD2. Germline V gene data show CDR1 as KGHDR and CDR2 as SFDVKD. The CDR3 consists of 18 residues. For the CDR3, the DNA is TGTGCCACCAGTTATTTATCCCTAGCGGGAAGGGGATACAATGAGCAGTTCTTC. This codes for CATSYLSLAGRGYNEQFF.

For this clonotype: The junction departs from the called germline gene at one end, perhaps through a read error. This chain links TRBV29-1 with TRBJ1-4, with D perhaps matching TRBD1 (5 bases). Germline V gene data show CDR1 as SQVTM and CDR2 as ANQGSEA. The CDR3 runs to 15 residues. CDR3 nucleotide sequence: TGCAGCGTTGAGGTCCGAGGCTGGGGGGGTGAAAAACTGTCTTTC. It yields the protein CSVEVRGWGGEKLSF.

This chain's CDR3 is CASSKTQGWDEQFF. The CDR3 DNA is TGTGCCAGCAGTAAAACTCAGGGATGGGATGAGCAGTTCTTC. This rearrangement joins TRBV6-2 or TRBV6-3 to TRBJ2-1; D is perhaps TRBD1 (5 bases). V lost 5 bases and J 8 bases, leaving 16 bases between the germline ends. The CDR3 runs 14 residues. The germline V gene has CDR1 MNHEY and CDR2 SVGEGT.

This clonotype showed up many times. The V gene is TRBV9, the J gene TRBJ2-1; D is undetermined. The CDR3 has 15 residues. Per the germline V gene, CDR1 is SGDLS and CDR2 is YYNGEE. The ends were cut back, 0 bases at V and 1 base at J, with 8 bases in the middle. The CDR3 DNA reads TGTGCCAGCAGCGTAGACCAGTCATCCTACAATGAGCAGTTCTTC. Translation gives CASSVDQSSYNEQFF.

A remark on this clonotype: A much larger clone differs by one base, so this may be a read error. The rearrangement uses TRBV7-2 and TRBJ2-3; 8 positions match TRBD2. CDR3 length: 15 amino acids. Germline-derived CDR1 and CDR2 are SGHTA and FQGNSA. This CDR3 is CVSSSKTSVTDTQYF. In DNA form, the CDR3 reads TGTGTCAGCAGTTCTAAGACTAGCGTCACAGATACGCAGTATTTT.

This clonotype was recorded at least ten times. The chain is built from TRBV24-1 and TRBJ2-2, with D hard to call. The length of the CDR3 is 14 residues. Germline CDR1 reads KGHDR; CDR2 reads SFDVKD. Trimming left V 4 bases short and J 5 bases short, with 10 bases between. This CDR3 is CATSDPIKTGELFF. CDR3 sequence (DNA): TGTGCCACCAGTGACCCCATAAAGACCGGGGAGCTGTTTTTT.

This clonotype was counted ten times or more. The chain uses TRBV2 and TRBJ1-5; 7 bases fit TRBD1. This CDR3 spans 14 amino acids. Germline V gene lookup returns CDR1 SNHLY and CDR2 FYNNEI. The V segment lost 7 bases and the J segment 0 bases; nucleotides outside the gene matches: 3. CDR3 amino acids: CASTTGDSNQPQHF. CDR3 DNA: TGTGCCAGCACCACAGGGGATAGCAATCAGCCCCAGCATTTT.

As regards this clonotype: At one of its ends the junction is not consistent with the germline gene, which may arise from a read error. This chain connects TRBV11-2 to TRBJ1-1, with TRBD1 as a possible D gene (6 bases). Germline loops: CDR1 SGHAT, CDR2 FQNNGV. The CDR3 is 16 residues long. The CDR3: CVSSYWGHRVNTEAFF. In nucleotides, the CDR3 is TGTGTCAGCAGCTACTGGGGGCACAGGGTGAACACTGAAGCTTTCTTT.